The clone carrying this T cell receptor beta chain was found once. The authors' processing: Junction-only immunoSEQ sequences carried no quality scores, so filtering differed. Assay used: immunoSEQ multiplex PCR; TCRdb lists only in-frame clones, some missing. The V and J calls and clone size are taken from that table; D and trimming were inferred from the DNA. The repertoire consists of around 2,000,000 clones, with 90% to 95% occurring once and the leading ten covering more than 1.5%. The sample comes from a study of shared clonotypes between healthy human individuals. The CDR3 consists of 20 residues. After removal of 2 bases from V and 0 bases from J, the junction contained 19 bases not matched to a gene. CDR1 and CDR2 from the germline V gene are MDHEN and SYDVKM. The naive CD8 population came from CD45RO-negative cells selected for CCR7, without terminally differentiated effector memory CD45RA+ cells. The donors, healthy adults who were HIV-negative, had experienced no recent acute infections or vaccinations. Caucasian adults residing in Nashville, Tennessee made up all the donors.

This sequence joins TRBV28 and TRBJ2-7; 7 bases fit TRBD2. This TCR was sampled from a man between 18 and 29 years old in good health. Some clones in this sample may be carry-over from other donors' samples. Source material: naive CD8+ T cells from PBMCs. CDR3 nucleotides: TGTGCCAGCAGTTTAGCGGACTGGACACGGGACTATTCGAGCTCCTACGAGCAGTACTTC. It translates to CASSLADWTRDYSSSYEQYF. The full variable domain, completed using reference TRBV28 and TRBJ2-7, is DVKVTQSSRYLVKRTGEKVFLECVQDMDHENMFWYRQDPGLGLRLIYFSYDVKMKEKGDIPEGYSVSREKKERFSLILESASTNQTSMYLCASSLADWTRDYSSSYEQYFGPGTRLTVT.